This T cell receptor (beta chain) was obtained from a study of blood T cells in healthy people across ages. General observations from the study: There were more naive CD4+ cells and higher diversity in long-lived donors than in aged donors. Unsorted PBMC material precluded a definitive naive versus antigen-experienced comparison.

The second PCR ran roughly 7 to 12 cycles with a sample-barcoded 5' primer and J-beta primers. Using its own MiXCR run on the 5' RACE reads, TCRdb lists one record per CDR3 protein. The profile shows approximately 1.5 million distinct CDR3 sequences, 30% to 35% of them singletons. There are 17 residues in the CDR3. The germline gives CDR1 DFQATT, CDR2 SNEGSKA (reference sequence). Trimming cost V 0 bases and J 0 bases, with 16 bases left between them. Donors gave about 10 milliliters of peripheral blood apiece. Comment on this clonotype: Its antigen remains unknown.

The chain uses TRBV20-1 and TRBJ2-3; tentative D call: TRBD2 (6 bases). The sample taken for sequencing was blood. The clonotype comes from a woman aged 25 to 39 in good health. The CDR3 region is CSARDSGERKSTDTQYF. The DNA of the CDR3 is TGCAGTGCTAGAGATTCGGGGGAACGAAAGAGCACAGATACGCAGTATTTT.